This record concerns one TCR beta chain sequence. These data belong to a study of control samples from healthy donors and cancer patients. This table comes from immunoSEQ multiplex PCR, and its TCRdb copy is limited to in-frame clones, with some not included. The repertoire consists of 50,000 or so clones, with 88% occurring once and the leading ten covering roughly 3.8%. The CDR3 sequence is 13 residues long. Trimming shortened V by 7 bases and J by 3 bases, and 12 bases separated the two germline ends. Germline-derived CDR1 and CDR2 are MDHEN and SYDVKM. This TCR derives from a man aged 45-60 years in good health. The sequenced sample was blood. V and J are TRBV28 and TRBJ1-2; D is unresolved. CDR3 sequence reads: CASTPSEDYGYTF. CDR3 coding DNA: TGTGCCAGCACACCTTCAGAGGACTATGGCTACACCTTC.